This T cell receptor (beta chain) was sequenced during a study of lung T cells in sarcoidosis with Löfgren's syndrome. TCRdb passed the reads through MiXCR, listing each CDR3 protein once. The repertoire includes some 19,000 distinct CDR3 sequences, 20% to 25% of them detected once, and 0.75% to 0.95% sits in the top ten. The CDR3 length is 14 residues. CDR1 is DFQATT and CDR2 is SNEGSKA in the germline V gene (reference sequence). The ends were cut back, 1 base at V and 1 base at J, with 8 bases in the middle. This clonotype was seen many times. Material for sequencing was CD4+ T cells from bronchoalveolar lavage. The sequence came from a human donor with sarcoidosis (Löfgren's syndrome or another form), or a control subject (not recorded which). The chain has TRBV20-1 and TRBJ1-3; D remains ambiguous. The chain's CDR3 is CSARVEGSGNTIYF. As DNA, the CDR3 is TGCAGTGCTAGAGTAGAAGGTTCTGGAAACACCATATATTTT.